This paragraph reports one T cell receptor beta chain. Its target is not known. At one boundary the junction diverges from the germline segment, which might be a read error. The sample belongs to a study of blood T cells in healthy people across ages. Study-wide points: No one knew whether donors had CMV, which possibly confounded expanded clonotype changes. Unsorted PBMC material precluded a definitive naive versus antigen-experienced comparison.

Sample-barcoded 5' priming and a J-beta primer mix drove a second PCR of about 6 to 12 cycles. TCRdb fed the 5' RACE reads into MiXCR, producing one record per CDR3 protein. The table shows more than 550,000 distinct CDR3 sequences, with about a fifth occurring only once. Samples each had at least 5.5 micrograms of total RNA extracted. The length of the CDR3 is 13 residues. CDR1 SGHTA and CDR2 FQGNSA come from the germline V gene. The TCR was taken from a man between 65 and 79 years old in good health. This sequence joins TRBV7-2 and TRBJ2-5; a possible D gene is TRBD1 (6 bases). The specimen was blood. CDR3 coding DNA: TGTGCCAGCAGCCCACGGACAGCATTGGACCCAGTCTTC. This codes for CASSPRTALDPVF.